One sample yielded the 30 T cell receptor beta chains listed below, sequenced in a study of blood T cell repertoires in COVID-19. Sequenced by immunoSEQ multiplex PCR; TCRdb stores in-frame clones only, minus some. In the table there are 200,000 to 300,000 clones, roughly 88% of which are singletons. Sequencing was done on a sample of peripheral blood. These receptors were obtained from a woman of 80 years or more with COVID-19, enrolled during active disease.

This clone was counted a single time. The chain combines TRBV20-1 with TRBJ1-1; 7 bases align to TRBD1. The J segment lost 8 bases and the V segment lost 2 bases, leaving 2 bases of the junction unmatched. The CDR3 runs 11 residues. CDR1 is DFQATT and CDR2 is SNEGSKA in the germline V gene (reference sequence). This CDR3 is CSARQTGEAFF. CDR3 coding DNA: TGCAGTGCTAGACAGACAGGGGAAGCTTTCTTT.

This clone has a single count. The chain links TRBV28 to TRBJ1-1; possibly TRBD1 for D (6 bases). From germline, CDR1 is MDHEN and CDR2 SYDVKM. This CDR3 is 15 amino acids long. Between the trimmed V and J ends, which lost 6 bases and 4 bases, there was a span of 18 bases. CDR3 nucleotides: TGTGCCAGCAGCCTAAGCACAGGGTCGGCCACTGAAGCTTTCTTT. It translates to CASSLSTGSATEAFF.

The J gene is TRBJ2-2, the V gene TRBV10-3; 7 bases agree with TRBD2. Germline V gene sequence: CDR1 ENHRY, CDR2 SYGVKD. CDR3 length equals 14 residues. The J segment lost 1 base and the V segment lost 8 bases, leaving 4 bases of the junction unmatched. CDR3 coding DNA: TGTGCCATCGGGGTAGCGGGGAACACCGGGGAGCTGTTTTTT. The encoded protein is CAIGVAGNTGELFF.

V usage is TRBV4-1 and J usage is TRBJ1-2; D may be TRBD1 (6 bases). This CDR3 spans 16 amino acids. V lost 2 bases to trimming and J lost 6 bases, with 19 bases between them. In germline, CDR1 is MGHRA, CDR2 YSYEKL. The CDR3 coding sequence is TGCGCCAGCAGCCAAATCGCAGGGGTGGCCTATGATGGCTACACCTTC. It specifies CASSQIAGVAYDGYTF.

The chain combines TRBV11-3 with TRBJ2-3; unclear D gene. The V end lost 5 bases, the J end lost 6 bases, and 6 bases lay between the germline ends. Germline CDR1 and CDR2: SGHNT and YENEEA. The CDR3 sequence is 11 residues long. The CDR3 loop is CASSLRDTQYF. The CDR3 nucleotides are TGTGCCAGCAGCCTCAGGGATACGCAGTATTTT.

This clone was counted once. The chain links TRBV28 to TRBJ1-6, with D tentatively TRBD1 (6 bases). V was pared by 1 base and J by 6 bases, with 13 bases between. Germline CDR1 is MDHEN and CDR2 is SYDVKM. CDR3 length: 16 residues. The CDR3 region is CASSLLAGDLNSPLHF. The CDR3 DNA reads TGTGCCAGCAGTTTATTAGCAGGGGATCTTAATTCACCCCTCCACTTT.

This clone occurred a few times. The rearrangement joins TRBV19 to TRBJ2-1; 8 nucleotides agree with TRBD1. Unmatched junction bases numbered 6, after V lost 6 bases and J lost 2 bases. The germline gives CDR1 LNHDA, CDR2 SQIVND (reference sequence). The CDR3 sequence is 15 residues long. The CDR3 region has the DNA TGTGCCAGTAGGATCGGACAGGGACCCTACAATGAGCAGTTCTTC. Translated: CASRIGQGPYNEQFF.

The CDR3 region has the DNA TGTGCCAGCAGCTTGGCCTTTAGTAGCGGGGGGACAGATACGCAGTATTTT. Its protein product is CASSLAFSSGGTDTQYF. The chain uses TRBV5-5 and TRBJ2-3; 10 nucleotides agree with TRBD2. Germline CDR1 and CDR2: SGHKS and YYEKEE (reference sequence). CDR3 length equals 17 residues. V gave up 0 bases and J gave up 3 bases; unmatched junction bases: 7. The full variable domain, completed using reference TRBV5-5 and TRBJ2-3, is DAGVTQSPTHLIKTRGQQVTLRCSPISGHKSVSWYQQVLGQGPQFIFQYYEKEERGRGNFPDRFSARQFPNYSSELNVNALLLGDSALYLCASSLAFSSGGTDTQYFGPGTRLTVL.

V gene TRBV5-4 combines with J gene TRBJ2-1, with 15 positions matching TRBD2. Germline lookup yields CDR1 SGHNT and CDR2 YYREEE (reference sequence). The length of the CDR3 is 18 residues. The V segment lost 4 bases and the J segment 0 bases; nucleotides outside the gene matches: 5. The CDR3 region is CASSPGGLAGGSYNEQFF. The CDR3 nucleotides read TGTGCCAGCAGCCCTGGGGGACTAGCGGGGGGCTCCTACAATGAGCAGTTCTTC. The variable domain in full, with the rest retrieved from reference TRBV5-4 and TRBJ2-1, is ETGVTQSPTHLIKTRGQQVTLRCSSQSGHNTVSWYQQALGQGPQFIFQYYREEENGRGNFPPRFSGLQFPNYSSELNVNALELDDSALYLCASSPGGLAGGSYNEQFFGPGTRLTVL.

The rearrangement links TRBV7-2 to TRBJ1-1; D is uncertain. The V end lost 6 bases, the J end lost 4 bases, and 12 bases lay between the germline ends. The CDR3 loop spans 13 amino acids. Germline V lookup: CDR1 SGHTA, CDR2 FQGNSA. The CDR3 region is CASRVGSSTEAFF. The CDR3 region has the DNA TGTGCCAGCAGGGTGGGCTCGAGCACTGAAGCTTTCTTT.

This rearrangement joins TRBV4-2 to TRBJ2-1, with D tentatively TRBD2 (5 bases). The CDR3 extends over 16 amino acids. V lost 7 bases, J lost 0 bases, and 16 bases lay in between. The V gene's germline CDR1 is LGHNA and CDR2 YNFKEQ. CDR3 residues: CASNRPGEGSYNEQFF. The CDR3 DNA is TGTGCCAGCAACCGGCCGGGTGAGGGCTCCTACAATGAGCAGTTCTTC.

This clone was detected only a few times. The chain joins TRBV7-2 to TRBJ1-1, with D possibly matching TRBD1 (5 bases). Germline loops: CDR1 SGHTA, CDR2 FQGNSA. Trimming shortened V by 1 base and J by 0 bases, and 6 bases separated the two germline ends. The CDR3 is 14 amino acids. The CDR3 DNA is TGTGCCAGCAGCTTAGGACAGCTGAACACTGAAGCTTTCTTT. Translation gives CASSLGQLNTEAFF.

Here the CDR3 reads CASSEGLAGYNEQFF. The CDR3 DNA sequence: TGTGCCAGCAGTGAGGGGCTAGCGGGCTACAATGAGCAGTTCTTC. The J gene is TRBJ2-1, the V gene TRBV6-1, with 8 bases fitting TRBD2. The V segment lost 3 bases and the J segment 3 bases; nucleotides outside the gene matches: 4. CDR3 length: 15 amino acids. CDR1 is MNHNS, CDR2 SASEGT, per germline.

This clone was observed a few times. The V gene is TRBV21-1, the J gene TRBJ1-1; TRBD1, as called in the table, went unchecked against the DNA. TRBV21-1 is tagged as a pseudogene. CDR3 size: 15 residues. Here the CDR3 reads CASSKELKQGTEAFF. The CDR3 bases are TGTGCCAGCAGCAAAGAGTTGAAACAGGGCACTGAAGCTTTCTTT.

This chain joins TRBV2 and TRBJ1-5; D gene ambiguous. The germline V gene has CDR1 SNHLY and CDR2 FYNNEI. Trimming cost V 6 bases and J 7 bases, with 16 bases left between them. CDR3 length: 14 residues. The CDR3 sequence is CASRASLFSQPQHF. In DNA, the CDR3 is TGTGCCAGCAGAGCGTCACTCTTTTCGCAGCCCCAGCATTTT.

A note on this clone: Just one base apart from a much larger clone, this may be a read error. The chain carries TRBV12-3 or TRBV12-4 and TRBJ1-2; TRBD1 matches 8 bases. Trimming removed 1 base from V and 8 bases from J; junction bases left unmatched: 3. This CDR3 spans 13 amino acids. The CDR3 sequence: CASSLGTGIGYTF. For the CDR3, the DNA is TGTGCCAGCAGTTTAGGGACAGGGATCGGCTACACCTTC.

The chain carries TRBV5-4 and TRBJ2-5, with 9 nucleotides matching TRBD2. Trimming at V came to 2 bases and at J to 1 base, leaving 6 bases not matched to a gene. The CDR3 consists of 16 residues. CDR1 and CDR2 (germline): SGHNT, YYREEE (reference sequence). CDR3 coding DNA: TGTGCCAGCAGCTTTAGCGGGGGCTCCACCCAAGAGACCCAGTACTTC. Translation: CASSFSGGSTQETQYF.

This clone was detected a few times. The chain is built from TRBV28 and TRBJ2-5, with D perhaps TRBD2 (5 bases). V lost 6 bases and J 5 bases, leaving 13 bases between the germline ends. Germline V gene data show CDR1 as MDHEN and CDR2 as SYDVKM. This CDR3 has 13 residues. The chain's CDR3 is CASRGELPETQYF. CDR3 DNA sequence: TGTGCCAGCAGGGGAGAGCTGCCGGAGACCCAGTACTTC.

The chain employs TRBV13 and TRBJ1-1; 12 bases are shared with TRBD1. The CDR3 extends over 16 amino acids. V was clipped by 5 bases and J by 4 bases; unmatched bases: 8. Germline CDR1 PRHDT, CDR2 FYEKMQ (reference sequence). The CDR3 DNA is TGTGCCAGCAGCGTCCGGGACAGGGGGCTGGGCACTGAAGCTTTCTTT. Its protein is CASSVRDRGLGTEAFF.

This clone was observed a few times. The chain is built from TRBV4-3 and TRBJ1-2; 7 bases match TRBD1. V lost 0 bases, J lost 4 bases, and 8 bases stayed unmatched. The CDR3 consists of 16 residues. Germline loops: CDR1 LGHNA, CDR2 YSLEER. The DNA for the CDR3 is TGCGCCAGCAGCCAAGACCGGCAGGGGGGTAGCTATGGCTACACCTTC. Protein product: CASSQDRQGGSYGYTF.

The chain has TRBV25-1 and TRBJ1-1; 10 nucleotides match TRBD1. The J segment lost 5 bases and the V segment lost 6 bases, leaving 12 bases of the junction unmatched. CDR3 length: 16 amino acids. Germline V lookup: CDR1 MGHDK, CDR2 SYGVNS. The chain's CDR3 is CASRARGTGVRTEAFF. The CDR3 nucleotides read TGTGCCAGCAGGGCCCGTGGGACAGGGGTTCGGACTGAAGCTTTCTTT.

On this clone: The sample contains more than one DNA sequence encoding this CDR3. The rearrangement links TRBV7-3 to TRBJ2-2; TRBD2 agrees at 7 bases. The trim removed 4 bases at V and 4 bases at J, leaving 3 bases unmatched. This CDR3 has 14 amino acids. Germline CDR1 reads SGHTA; CDR2 reads FQGTGA. The CDR3 bases are TGTGCCAGCAGCTCGGGAGGAGGCACCGGGGAGCTGTTTTTT. This encodes CASSSGGGTGELFF.

The genes are TRBV30 and TRBJ2-7, with D perhaps matching TRBD1 (6 bases). The CDR3 extends over 11 amino acids. The germline CDR1 and CDR2 sequences are GTSNPN and SVGIG (reference sequence). Trimming took 2 bases from V and 6 from J, leaving 8 bases between them. CDR3 bases: TGTGCCTGGAGTTCAGGGGTCGAGCAGTACTTC. The encoded protein is CAWSSGVEQYF.

J is TRBJ1-6 and V is TRBV19; 8 bases agree with TRBD1. Germline lookup yields CDR1 LNHDA and CDR2 SQIVND (reference sequence). The CDR3 runs to 15 residues. J gave up 6 bases and V 2 bases, and 3 bases lay outside the gene matches. CDR3 DNA: TGTGCCAGTAGTATACCGGGACAGGTTAATTCACCCCTCCACTTT. Translating it yields CASSIPGQVNSPLHF.

The J gene is TRBJ2-2, the V gene TRBV27; D gene uncertain. This CDR3 is 12 amino acids long. Between the trimmed V and J ends, which lost 5 bases and 4 bases, there was a span of 5 bases. Germline values: CDR1 MNHEY, CDR2 SMNVEV (reference sequence). The CDR3 loop is CASSAGTGELFF. The CDR3 DNA is TGTGCCAGCAGTGCCGGCACCGGGGAGCTGTTTTTT.

There are a few counts of this clone. The chain couples TRBV10-3 to TRBJ1-6, with D perhaps TRBD1 (5 bases). Germline values: CDR1 ENHRY, CDR2 SYGVKD. The V and J ends lost 6 bases and 8 bases respectively, with 20 bases between them. This CDR3 has 16 residues. As DNA, the CDR3 is TGTGCCATCAGGGGGGGGACGGTTTCCAAGGATTCACCCCTCCACTTT. It encodes CAIRGGTVSKDSPLHF.

The rearrangement links TRBV6-5 to TRBJ2-7, with TRBD2 identical over 13 bases. With 6 bases clipped from V and 3 bases from J, the junction kept 5 bases outside the gene matches. Per germline, CDR1 MNHEY and CDR2 SVGAGI. CDR3 length: 15 amino acids. The DNA for the CDR3 is TGTGCCAGCAGGCGGACTAGCGGGGGCAACTACGAGCAGTACGTC. It codes for CASRRTSGGNYEQYV.

The rearrangement links TRBV12-3 or TRBV12-4 to TRBJ2-3; 7 bases are shared with TRBD1. This CDR3 has 13 amino acids. Trimming at V came to 6 bases and at J to 0 bases, leaving 0 bases not matched to a gene. The DNA of the CDR3 is TGTGCCAGCAGGACAGGGAGCACAGATACGCAGTATTTT. Protein: CASRTGSTDTQYF.

The CDR3 nucleotides read TGTGCCATCAGCACCGGACAGGATACGCAGTATTTT. This sequence encodes CAISTGQDTQYF. The chain employs TRBV10-3 and TRBJ2-3; D might be TRBD1 (6 bases). This CDR3 has 12 amino acids. Between the trimmed V and J ends, which lost 6 bases and 6 bases, there was a span of 10 bases. The germline V gene encodes CDR1 ENHRY and CDR2 SYGVKD.

J is TRBJ1-2 and V is TRBV28, with D unresolved. Germline lookup yields CDR1 MDHEN and CDR2 SYDVKM. This CDR3 is built from 13 residues. V lost 3 bases and J lost 7, with 12 bases in between. The CDR3, as DNA: TGTGCCAGCAGTTTGGCGGTAGAGCCTGGCTACACCTTC. It encodes CASSLAVEPGYTF.